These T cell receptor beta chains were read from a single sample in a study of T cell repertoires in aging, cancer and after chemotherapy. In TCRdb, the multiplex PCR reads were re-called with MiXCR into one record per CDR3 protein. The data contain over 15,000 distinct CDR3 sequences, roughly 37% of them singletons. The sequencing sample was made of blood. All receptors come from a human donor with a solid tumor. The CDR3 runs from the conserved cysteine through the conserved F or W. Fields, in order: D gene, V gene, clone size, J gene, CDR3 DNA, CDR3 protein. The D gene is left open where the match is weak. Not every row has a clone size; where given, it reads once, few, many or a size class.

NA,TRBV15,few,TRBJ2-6,TGTGCCACCAGCATCAGGGTATCTGGGGCCAACGTCCTGACTTTC,CATSIRVSGANVLTF
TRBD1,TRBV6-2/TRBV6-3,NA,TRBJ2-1,TGTGCCAGCACTCCCGGGGGGGGACAGGGGTACAATGAGCAGTTCTTC,CASTPGGGQGYNEQFF
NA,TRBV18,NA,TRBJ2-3,TGTGCCAGCTCACCACGAGGGGGGATATTCGATACGCAGTATTTT,CASSPRGGIFDTQYF
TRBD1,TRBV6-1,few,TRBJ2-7,TGTGCCAGCAAGGGACAGGGTAGCCACTACGAGCAGTACTTC,CASKGQGSHYEQYF
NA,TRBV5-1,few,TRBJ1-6,TGCGCCAGCAGCTACCGTTGGGGGGGACTTGGCTCACCCCTCCACTTT,CASSYRWGGLGSPLHF
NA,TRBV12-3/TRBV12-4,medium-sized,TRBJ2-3,TGTGCCAGCAGTTTACGCGGCCGCACAGATACGCAGTATTTT,CASSLRGRTDTQYF
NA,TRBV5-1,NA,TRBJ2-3,TGCGCCAGCAGCTTGGGGCAGGGTCTGGATACGCAGTATTTT,CASSLGQGLDTQYF
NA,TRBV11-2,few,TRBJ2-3,TGTGCCAGCAGCTTAGAACCCCGTGGAAGAAGCACAGATACGCAGTATTTT,CASSLEPRGRSTDTQYF
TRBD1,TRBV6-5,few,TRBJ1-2,TGTGCCAGCAGCCGACAGGGGAGTGGCTACACCTTC,CASSRQGSGYTF
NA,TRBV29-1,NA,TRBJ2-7,TGCAGCGTCTCGGGCCCCTCCTTGATGGGGGAGCAGTACTTC,CSVSGPSLMGEQYF
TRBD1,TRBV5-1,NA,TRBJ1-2,TGCGCCAGCAGCTTGGTAGGGACAGATTATGGCTACACCTTC,CASSLVGTDYGYTF
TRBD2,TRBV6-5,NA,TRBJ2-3,TGTGCCAGCAGTTACACACTCCCTCTAGCGGGGGGGGCAGATACGCAGTATTTT,CASSYTLPLAGGADTQYF
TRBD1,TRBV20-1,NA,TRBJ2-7,TGCAGTGCTCCGGACAGGGAAGTCTACGAGCAGTACTTC,CSAPDREVYEQYF
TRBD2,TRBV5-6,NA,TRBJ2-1,TGTGCCAGCAGCTGGGGGCGGGGGGGCAATGAGCAGTTCTTC,CASSWGRGGNEQFF
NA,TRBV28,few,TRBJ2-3,TGTGCCAGCAGTACACCTTCCCTGAGCCCCTTGGGGCAGTATTTT,CASSTPSLSPLGQYF
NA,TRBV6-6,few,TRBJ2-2,TGTGCCAGCAGTTATTTAGAGGCCGGGGAGCTGTTTTTT,CASSYLEAGELFF
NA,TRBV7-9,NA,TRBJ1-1,TGTGCCAGCAGCTTAGCTTGGAACACTGAAGCTTTCTTT,CASSLAWNTEAFF
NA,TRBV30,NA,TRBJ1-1,TGTGCCTGGACTTACAGCGCTAACACTGAAGCTTTCTTT,CAWTYSANTEAFF
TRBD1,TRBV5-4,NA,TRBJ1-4,TGTGCCAGCAGCCCTGGGACAGCGGAGGGGGAAAAACTGTTTTTT,CASSPGTAEGEKLFF
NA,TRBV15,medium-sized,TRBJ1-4,TGTGCCACCAGCAGAGACCGGGGCGCAACTAATGAAAAACTGTTTTTT,CATSRDRGATNEKLFF
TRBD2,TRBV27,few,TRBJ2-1,TGTGCCAGCAGTGGGACGGGACTAGCCTACAATGAGCAGTTCTTC,CASSGTGLAYNEQFF
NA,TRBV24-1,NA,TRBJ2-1,TGTGCCACCAGTGATCCAGCCCATGCCGGTGAGCAGTTCTTC,CATSDPAHAGEQFF
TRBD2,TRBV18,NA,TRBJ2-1,TGTGCCAGCTCACGTGGCCTAGCGGGGGATGGGAATGAGCAGTTCTTC,CASSRGLAGDGNEQFF
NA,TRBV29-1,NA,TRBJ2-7,TGCAGCGCTTGGGACCGCTACATCCGGGAGCAGTACTTC,CSAWDRYIREQYF
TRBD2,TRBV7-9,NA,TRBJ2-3,TGTGCCAGCAGCCTCTGGGCTAGCGGGGGCAATGGGGATACGCAGTATTTT,CASSLWASGGNGDTQYF
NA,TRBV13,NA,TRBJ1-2,TGTGCCAGCAGCTTAGCAGGGGCCCCCGGGGGCTACACCTTC,CASSLAGAPGGYTF
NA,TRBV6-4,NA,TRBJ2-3,TGTGCCAGCAGCTACCTAGCGTGGGGGCAAGATACGCAGTATTTT,CASSYLAWGQDTQYF
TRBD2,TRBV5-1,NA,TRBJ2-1,TGCGCCAGCACAGGGGTAATCACTAGCGGGAGGGCCTACAATGAGCAGTTCTTC,CASTGVITSGRAYNEQFF
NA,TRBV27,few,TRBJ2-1,TGTGCCAGCAGTTTAATGGGGACAATCCTCAACAATGAGCAGTTCTTC,CASSLMGTILNNEQFF
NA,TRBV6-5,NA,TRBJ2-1,TGTGCCAGCAGTTACTCGTATGAGGCCTACTCCTACAATGAGCAGTTCTTC,CASSYSYEAYSYNEQFF
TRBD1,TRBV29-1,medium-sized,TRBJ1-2,TGCAGCGTCCCGGCGGGGGACAGCGCCTCCTATGGCTACACCTTC,CSVPAGDSASYGYTF
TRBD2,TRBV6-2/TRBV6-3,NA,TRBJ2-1,TGTGCCAGCACAACTAGCGTTTATGAGCAGTTCTTC,CASTTSVYEQFF
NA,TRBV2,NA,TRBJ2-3,TGTGCCAGCAGTGAAGGCCAGGGGTCCACAGATACGCAGTATTTT,CASSEGQGSTDTQYF
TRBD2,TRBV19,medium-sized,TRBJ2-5,TGTGCCAGTAGTATTGGACTAGCGGGGGGGCCTGCGTACTTC,CASSIGLAGGPAYF
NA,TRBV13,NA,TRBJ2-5,TGTGCCAGCAGCTTAGTTCCCCAAGAGACCCAGTACTTC,CASSLVPQETQYF
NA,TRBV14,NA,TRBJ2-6,TGTGCCAGCAGCCTAGCAGGTTCTGGGGCCAACGTCCTGACTTTC,CASSLAGSGANVLTF
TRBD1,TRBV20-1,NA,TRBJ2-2,TGCAGTGCTAGTGACCGGACAGGACGACCCCTCGGGGAGCTGTTTTTT,CSASDRTGRPLGELFF
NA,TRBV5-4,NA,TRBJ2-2,TGTGCCAGTTTTAACGGGGGGCTTACCGGGGAGCTGTTTTTT,CASFNGGLTGELFF
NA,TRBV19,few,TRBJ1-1,TGTGCCAGTAGTGCGTCGCTACGGGTTGAAGCTTTCTTT,CASSASLRVEAFF
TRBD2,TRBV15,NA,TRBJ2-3,TGTGCCACCAGCAGAGATCCGACTAGCGGCACAGATACGCAGTATTTT,CATSRDPTSGTDTQYF
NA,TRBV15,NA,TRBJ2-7,TGTGCCACCAGCAGCCACCGGGGCCCGAACTACGAGCAGTACTTC,CATSSHRGPNYEQYF
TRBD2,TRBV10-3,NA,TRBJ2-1,TGTGCCATCAGTGAGTCGGGTAATAGCGGGGGGGCCTACAATGAGCAGTTCTTC,CAISESGNSGGAYNEQFF
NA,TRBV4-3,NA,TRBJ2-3,TGCGCCAGCAGCCCGGGCCGGTCACCCGGGACGCAGTATTTT,CASSPGRSPGTQYF
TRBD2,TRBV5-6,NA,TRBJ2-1,TGTGCCAGCAGCTTTATAACGATGGGACTAGCGGGAGTTTTTAATGAGCAGTTCTTC,CASSFITMGLAGVFNEQFF
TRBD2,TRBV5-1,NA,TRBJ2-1,TGCGCCAGCAGCTTAACAAAGGGACTAGCGGGAGGGTGGGACAATGAGCAGTTCTTC,CASSLTKGLAGGWDNEQFF
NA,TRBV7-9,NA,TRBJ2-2,TGTGCCAGCACTCTCGGGGCGGGGGAGCTGTTTTTT,CASTLGAGELFF
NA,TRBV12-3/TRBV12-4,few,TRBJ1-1,TGTGCCAGCAGTCTCACAGGGACCACTGAAGCTTTCTTT,CASSLTGTTEAFF
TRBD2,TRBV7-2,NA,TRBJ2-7,TGTGCCAGCAGCTTAGTTGGGACTAGTGGGGGCGAGCAGTACTTC,CASSLVGTSGGEQYF
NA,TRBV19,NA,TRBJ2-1,TGTGCCAGTAGTATTTCCGTCCGGGGTTCCTACAATGAGCAGTTCTTC,CASSISVRGSYNEQFF
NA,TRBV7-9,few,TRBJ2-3,TGTGCCAGCAGCCCGCTTTTTCTAGTTGCAGATACGCAGTATTTT,CASSPLFLVADTQYF
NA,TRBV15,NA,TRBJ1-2,TGTGCCACCAGCAGAGATGGGTCACCATCGCGGTATGGCTACACCTTC,CATSRDGSPSRYGYTF